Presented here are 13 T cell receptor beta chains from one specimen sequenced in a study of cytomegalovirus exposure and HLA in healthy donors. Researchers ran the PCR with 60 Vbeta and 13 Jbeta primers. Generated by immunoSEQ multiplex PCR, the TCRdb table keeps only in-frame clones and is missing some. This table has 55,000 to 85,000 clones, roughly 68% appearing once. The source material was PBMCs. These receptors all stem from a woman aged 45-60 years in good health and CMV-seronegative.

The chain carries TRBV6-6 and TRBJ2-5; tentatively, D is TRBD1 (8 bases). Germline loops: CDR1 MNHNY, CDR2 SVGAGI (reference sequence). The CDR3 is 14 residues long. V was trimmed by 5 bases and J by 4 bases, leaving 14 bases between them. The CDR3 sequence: CASSKHRGGETQYF. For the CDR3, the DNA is TGTGCCAGCAGTAAACACAGGGGGGGAGAGACCCAGTACTTC.

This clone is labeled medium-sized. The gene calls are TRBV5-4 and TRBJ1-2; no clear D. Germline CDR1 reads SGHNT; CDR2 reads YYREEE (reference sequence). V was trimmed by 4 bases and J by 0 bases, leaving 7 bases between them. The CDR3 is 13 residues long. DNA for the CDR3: TGTGCCAGCAGCATAAAGCCTAACTATGGCTACACCTTC. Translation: CASSIKPNYGYTF.

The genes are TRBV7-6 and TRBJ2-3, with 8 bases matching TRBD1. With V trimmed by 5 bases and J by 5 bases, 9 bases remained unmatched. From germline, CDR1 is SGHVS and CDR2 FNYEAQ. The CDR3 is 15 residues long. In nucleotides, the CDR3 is TGTGCCAGCAGCCCCGGACAGGGCGGGATAGATACGCAGTATTTT. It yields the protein CASSPGQGGIDTQYF.

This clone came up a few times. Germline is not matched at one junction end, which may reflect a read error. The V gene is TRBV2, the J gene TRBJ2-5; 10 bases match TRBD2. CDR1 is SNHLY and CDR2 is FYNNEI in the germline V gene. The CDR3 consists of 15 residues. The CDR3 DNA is TGTGCCAGCAGTCAAGCGGGAGGGCCTCAAGAGACCCAGTACTTC. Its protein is CASSQAGGPQETQYF.

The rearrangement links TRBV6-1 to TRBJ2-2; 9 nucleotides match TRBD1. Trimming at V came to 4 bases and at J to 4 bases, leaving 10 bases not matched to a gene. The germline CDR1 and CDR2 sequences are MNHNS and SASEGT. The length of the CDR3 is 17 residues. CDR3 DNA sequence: TGTGCCAGCAGTGGAACTTCCGGGACAGGGATCACCGGGGAGCTGTTTTTT. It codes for CASSGTSGTGITGELFF.

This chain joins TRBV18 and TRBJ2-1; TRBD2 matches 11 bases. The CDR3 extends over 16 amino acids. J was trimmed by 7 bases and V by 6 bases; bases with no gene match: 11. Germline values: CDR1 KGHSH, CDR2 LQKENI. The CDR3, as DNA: TGTGCCAGCTCCCCCCTTCGGGCTAGCGGGAGGAATGAGCAGTTCTTC. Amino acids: CASSPLRASGRNEQFF.

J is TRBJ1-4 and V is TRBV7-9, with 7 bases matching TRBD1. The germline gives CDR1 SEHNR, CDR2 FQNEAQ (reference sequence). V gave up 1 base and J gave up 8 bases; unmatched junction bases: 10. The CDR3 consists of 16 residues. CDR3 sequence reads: CASSLVTRGLGEKLFF. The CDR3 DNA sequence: TGTGCCAGCAGCTTAGTGACAAGGGGGCTAGGCGAAAAACTGTTTTTT.

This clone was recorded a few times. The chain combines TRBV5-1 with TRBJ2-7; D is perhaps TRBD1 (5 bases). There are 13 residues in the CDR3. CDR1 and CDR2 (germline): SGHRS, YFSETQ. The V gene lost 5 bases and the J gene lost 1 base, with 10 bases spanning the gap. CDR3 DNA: TGCGCCAGCAGTGACAGCAATTCCTACGAGCAGTACTTC. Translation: CASSDSNSYEQYF.

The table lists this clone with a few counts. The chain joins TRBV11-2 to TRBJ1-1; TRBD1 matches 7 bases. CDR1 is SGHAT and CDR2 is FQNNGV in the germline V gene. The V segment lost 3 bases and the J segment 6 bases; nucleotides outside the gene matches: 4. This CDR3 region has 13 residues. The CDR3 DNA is TGTGCCAGCAGCTTTCGCAGGGGGGCTGAAGCTTTCTTT. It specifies CASSFRRGAEAFF.

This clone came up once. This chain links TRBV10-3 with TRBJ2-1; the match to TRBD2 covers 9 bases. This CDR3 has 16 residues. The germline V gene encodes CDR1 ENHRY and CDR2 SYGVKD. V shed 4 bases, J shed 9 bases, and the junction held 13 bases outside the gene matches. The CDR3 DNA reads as TGTGCCATCAGTGGCCTAGCGGGAAGGGGAATCGGTGAGCAGTTCTTC. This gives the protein CAISGLAGRGIGEQFF.

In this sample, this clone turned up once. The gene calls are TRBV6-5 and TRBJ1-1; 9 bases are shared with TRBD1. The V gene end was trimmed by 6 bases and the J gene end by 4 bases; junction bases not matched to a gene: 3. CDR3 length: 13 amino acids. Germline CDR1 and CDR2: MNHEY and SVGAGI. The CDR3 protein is CASRPTGGTEAFF. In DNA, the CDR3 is TGTGCCAGCAGGCCGACAGGGGGCACTGAAGCTTTCTTT.

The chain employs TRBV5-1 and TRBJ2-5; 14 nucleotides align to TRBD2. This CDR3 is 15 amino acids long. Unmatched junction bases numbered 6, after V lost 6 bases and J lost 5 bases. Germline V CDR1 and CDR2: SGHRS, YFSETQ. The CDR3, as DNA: TGCGCCAGCATCAGGGGACTAGCGGGAGCGGAGACCCAGTACTTC. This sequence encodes CASIRGLAGAETQYF.

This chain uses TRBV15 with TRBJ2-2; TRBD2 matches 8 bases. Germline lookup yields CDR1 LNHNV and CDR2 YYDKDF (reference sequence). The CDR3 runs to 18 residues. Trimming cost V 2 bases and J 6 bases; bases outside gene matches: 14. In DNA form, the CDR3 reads TGTGCCACCAGCAGATGGGGCAGCGTAGCGGGAAGGGCCGGGGAGCTGTTTTTT. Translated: CATSRWGSVAGRAGELFF.